This T cell receptor (beta chain) emerged from a study of vaccination and CD4 T cells after COVID-19. Study in general: Control cultures, each given a CEFX pool, an HIV-1 Nef pool, or no peptide, were included. Whole-study findings and limits: The authors identified 304 of 307 vaccine-specific clones in convalescent patients as spike mono-reactive.

Trimming at V came to 0 bases and at J to 3 bases, leaving 7 bases not matched to a gene. CDR3 size: 19 residues. Germline lookup yields CDR1 WNHNN and CDR2 SYGVQD (reference sequence). Regarding treatment: approximately nine-day PBMC culture with coronavirus spike peptide pools or control peptides (ViraFEST assay). ViraFEST stimulated the growth of antigen-specific T cells using peptide pools and subsequently profiled their TCRs by sequencing. The Oncomine TCR Beta short-read assay generated sequence data from the DNA of cultured CD4+ T cells. TCRdb fed the PCR reads into MiXCR, producing one record per CDR3 protein. The sample records around 15,000 distinct CDR3 sequences, roughly 56% being singletons. To note about this clonotype: Its matching antigen is unknown.

This receptor was obtained from a human donor who had recovered from COVID-19. This chain connects TRBV10-1 to TRBJ2-4; the match to TRBD2 covers 14 bases. The sequenced sample was CD4+ T cells from blood, cultured in vitro. The CDR3: CASSESSGTSGGDKNIQYF. The CDR3 nucleotides are TGCGCCAGCAGTGAGTCCTCCGGGACTAGCGGGGGAGACAAAAACATTCAGTACTTC.